This entry lists 19 T cell receptor beta chains sequenced from one sample in a study of OX40 agonist ivuxolimab in advanced cancers. The protocol was immunoSEQ multiplex PCR, while the TCRdb copy is restricted to in-frame clones and leaves out a portion. The sample includes about 60,000 clones, less than 85% seen only once; the top ten take 3.5% to 4%. Sequencing was performed on CD4+ or CD8+ T cells sorted from blood, taken in a trial of the OX40 agonist ivuxolimab. The receptors shown here come from an adult with an advanced solid tumor such as melanoma, head and neck, liver or kidney cancer.

CDR3 residues: CASSQDPGGSSGNTIYF. The CDR3 DNA is TGTGCCAGCAGCCAAGACCCAGGGGGAAGCTCTGGAAACACCATATATTTT. The chain recombines TRBV4-2 with TRBJ1-3, with 7 bases matching TRBD1. Germline trimming cut 0 bases from V and 0 bases from J; bases unmatched to any gene: 5. Germline loops: CDR1 LGHNA, CDR2 YNFKEQ. The CDR3 runs 17 residues.

The chain recombines TRBV28 with TRBJ1-2; maybe TRBD1 (6 bases). The CDR3 is 13 residues long. The germline V and J ends were trimmed by 2 bases and 8 bases, with 12 bases remaining between them. Germline-derived CDR1 and CDR2 are MDHEN and SYDVKM. CDR3 sequence reads: CASSLTQGRGYTF. CDR3 coding DNA: TGTGCCAGCAGTTTAACTCAGGGGCGGGGCTACACCTTC.

The J gene is TRBJ1-1, the V gene TRBV7-3, with a possible D match to TRBD1 (5 bases). The CDR3 length is 15 residues. Germline V gene data show CDR1 as SGHTA and CDR2 as FQGTGA. V lost 5 bases and J 1 base, leaving 14 bases between the germline ends. For the CDR3, the DNA is TGTGCCAGCAGCAGGGCGGGGGGACCGAACACTGAAGCTTTCTTT. Translating it yields CASSRAGGPNTEAFF.

The V and J genes are TRBV28 and TRBJ2-3, with D unresolved. CDR3 length equals 14 residues. V was clipped by 6 bases and J by 0 bases, with 10 bases between them. Germline CDR1 reads MDHEN; CDR2 reads SYDVKM. CDR3 coding DNA: TGTGCCAGCAGGTTTAGCCGTAGCACAGATACGCAGTATTTT. It translates to CASRFSRSTDTQYF.

The chain is built from TRBV30 and TRBJ2-3, with D maybe TRBD2 (6 bases). CDR1 and CDR2 (germline): GTSNPN, SVGIG (reference sequence). The CDR3 loop spans 16 amino acids. The germline V and J ends were trimmed by 1 base and 0 bases, with 14 bases remaining between them. This CDR3 is CAWSAARGLSTDTQYF. CDR3 nucleotide sequence: TGTGCCTGGAGTGCTGCCCGAGGACTAAGCACAGATACGCAGTATTTT.

V and J are TRBV7-9 and TRBJ1-6, with D uncertain. The CDR3 covers 13 residues. Germline CDR1 is SEHNR and CDR2 is FQNEAQ (reference sequence). Trimming shortened V by 4 bases and J by 8 bases, and 9 bases separated the two germline ends. The CDR3 sequence: CASSSDPYSPLHF. In nucleotides, the CDR3 is TGTGCCAGCAGCTCGGACCCCTATTCACCCCTCCACTTT.

The chain couples TRBV4-2 to TRBJ2-7; 10 nucleotides align to TRBD2. CDR1 is LGHNA and CDR2 is YNFKEQ in the germline V gene. The J segment lost 0 bases and the V segment lost 5 bases, leaving 4 bases of the junction unmatched. This CDR3 contains 15 residues. The CDR3 nucleotides are TGTGCCAGCAGCGAAGGACTAGCGGACTCCTACGAGCAGTACTTC. Amino acid sequence: CASSEGLADSYEQYF.

The J gene is TRBJ2-7, the V gene TRBV28; 9 positions agree with TRBD1. The CDR3 runs to 19 residues. V gave up 6 bases and J gave up 7 bases; unmatched junction bases: 25. Looked up from germline, CDR1 is MDHEN and CDR2 is SYDVKM. The CDR3 is CASRNDRGSERDTTGEQYF. The CDR3 coding sequence is TGTGCCAGCAGGAATGACAGGGGGAGTGAACGGGACACAACGGGGGAGCAGTACTTC.

The chain is built from TRBV7-2 and TRBJ2-7, with 8 bases lining up with TRBD2. The J segment lost 3 bases and the V segment lost 0 bases, leaving 10 bases of the junction unmatched. The CDR3 runs 17 residues. Germline loops: CDR1 SGHTA, CDR2 FQGNSA. The CDR3 coding sequence is TGTGCCAGCAGCTTAGCCCTTACTAGCGGAGGGGGCTACGAGCAGTACTTC. Translated, it gives CASSLALTSGGGYEQYF.

This chain uses TRBV14 with TRBJ1-2; D uncertain. Germline-derived CDR1 and CDR2 are SGHDN and FVKESK. Trimming shortened V by 0 bases and J by 3 bases, and 11 bases separated the two germline ends. CDR3 length equals 15 residues. Here the CDR3 reads CASSQDVARDYGYTF. The CDR3 nucleotides read TGTGCCAGCAGCCAAGATGTCGCGCGGGACTATGGCTACACCTTC.

V and J are TRBV7-2 and TRBJ2-7; TRBD1 matches 8 bases. Trimming removed 0 bases from V and 2 bases from J; junction bases left unmatched: 6. The CDR3 length is 16 residues. Germline CDR1 and CDR2: SGHTA and FQGNSA. The CDR3 region has the DNA TGTGCCAGCAGCTTAGCGGGGACAGGCTTTGCCTACGAGCAGTACTTC. It is translated as CASSLAGTGFAYEQYF.

The rearrangement links TRBV28 to TRBJ2-7, with D perhaps TRBD2 (6 bases). The CDR3 runs to 16 residues. Germline loops: CDR1 MDHEN, CDR2 SYDVKM. Trimming cost V 6 bases and J 4 bases, with 22 bases left between them. This CDR3 reads CASSSPEPGSRYEQYF. The CDR3 nucleotides are TGTGCCAGCAGCTCCCCCGAGCCCGGGAGCCGTTACGAGCAGTACTTC. Variable domain in full (rest from reference TRBV28 and TRBJ2-7): DVKVTQSSRYLVKRTGEKVFLECVQDMDHENMFWYRQDPGLGLRLIYFSYDVKMKEKGDIPEGYSVSREKKERFSLILESASTNQTSMYLCASSSPEPGSRYEQYFGPGTRLTVT.

The J gene is TRBJ1-5, the V gene TRBV7-8; D is perhaps TRBD1 (5 bases). The CDR3 spans 13 residues. The germline gives CDR1 SGHVS, CDR2 FQNEAQ. Trimming took off 1 base at V and 7 bases at J, with 8 bases between the two ends. The DNA for the CDR3 is TGTGCCAGCAGCTTAGTGGGGGTCCAGCCCCAGCATTTT. Translation gives CASSLVGVQPQHF. The full variable domain, completed using reference TRBV7-8 and TRBJ1-5, is GAGVSQSPRYKVAKRGQDVALRCDPISGHVSLFWYQQALGQGPEFLTYFQNEAQLDKSGLPSDRFFAERPEGSVSTLKIQRTQQEDSAVYLCASSLVGVQPQHFGDGTRLSIL.

The chain links TRBV15 to TRBJ1-4; D not certain. This CDR3 is 14 amino acids long. V lost 0 bases and J 8 bases, leaving 10 bases between the germline ends. CDR1 is LNHNV, CDR2 YYDKDF, per germline (reference sequence). CDR3 DNA sequence: TGTGCCACCAGCAGAGAATATAGGCAGGAAAAACTGTTTTTT. It specifies CATSREYRQEKLFF.

The chain combines TRBV2 with TRBJ1-2, with D unresolved. V was trimmed by 7 bases and J by 2 bases, leaving 23 bases between them. This CDR3 has 17 residues. The germline CDR1 and CDR2 sequences are SNHLY and FYNNEI. Here the CDR3 reads CASILTPGTTTNYGYTF. Written as DNA, the CDR3 is TGTGCCAGCATCTTAACCCCGGGAACTACCACAAACTATGGCTACACCTTC.

CDR3 protein: CASSWTGVTDTQYF. The CDR3 bases are TGTGCCAGCAGCTGGACGGGGGTAACAGATACGCAGTATTTT. The chain has TRBV5-6 and TRBJ2-3; tentatively, D is TRBD2 (6 bases). CDR1 SGHDT and CDR2 YYEEEE come from the germline V gene. The CDR3 is made up of 14 amino acids. V dropped 3 bases and J dropped 3 bases, with 11 bases sitting between them.

This chain uses TRBV4-1 with TRBJ1-4, with 7 bases aligning to TRBD1. The CDR3 totals 15 residues. CDR1 MGHRA and CDR2 YSYEKL come from the germline V gene. Trimming removed 1 base from V and 7 bases from J; junction bases left unmatched: 6. The CDR3 here is CASSQVEAGGEKLFF. The CDR3 DNA reads TGCGCCAGCAGCCAAGTAGAGGCAGGGGGTGAAAAACTGTTTTTT.

The chain uses TRBV14 and TRBJ2-7, with 8 bases matching TRBD1. This CDR3 is built from 14 residues. The germline V gene has CDR1 SGHDN and CDR2 FVKESK. The V gene end was trimmed by 1 base and the J gene end by 2 bases; junction bases not matched to a gene: 1. The CDR3 reads CASSQGTGPYEQYF. DNA for the CDR3: TGTGCCAGCAGCCAAGGGACAGGGCCCTACGAGCAGTACTTC.

The chain couples TRBV27 to TRBJ1-6; D unclear. The CDR3 runs to 14 residues. V was pared by 6 bases and J by 9 bases, with 15 bases between. The germline V gene encodes CDR1 MNHEY and CDR2 SMNVEV (reference sequence). CDR3: CASRPTGRGSPLHF. The CDR3 nucleotides are TGTGCCAGCAGACCGACGGGCCGGGGTTCACCCCTCCACTTT.